These 10 T cell receptor beta chains were sequenced from one sample in a study of breast tumors, draining lymph nodes, adjacent tissues. The lymph nodes were axillary draining lymph nodes from breast cancer patients. TCRdb ran MiXCR on the multiplex PCR reads and lists one entry per CDR3 protein. The sample records nearly 200,000 distinct CDR3 sequences, about 32% being singletons. Source material: axillary lymph node tissue. The source of these receptors is a female donor with breast cancer. Some clones in this sample may be carry-over from other donors' samples.

Ten or more counts support this clonotype. This rearrangement joins TRBV20-1 to TRBJ2-7, with 8 bases lining up with TRBD2. CDR1 and CDR2 (germline): DFQATT, SNEGSKA (reference sequence). Unmatched junction bases numbered 10, after V lost 4 bases and J lost 2 bases. This CDR3 has 15 amino acids. CDR3 region: CSAKSGGGTTYEQYF. Written as DNA, the CDR3 is TGCAGTGCTAAATCCGGGGGGGGGACAACCTACGAGCAGTACTTC.

This clonotype showed up many times. The chain uses TRBV7-9 and TRBJ2-7; D gene uncertain. The germline V gene encodes CDR1 SEHNR and CDR2 FQNEAQ (reference sequence). Trimming took off 1 base at V and 0 bases at J, with 10 bases between the two ends. The CDR3 spans 15 residues. CDR3 DNA: TGTGCCAGCAGCTTAGTCGGCTCGAGCTCCTACGAGCAGTACTTC. This translates into CASSLVGSSSYEQYF.

The rearrangement joins TRBV18 to TRBJ1-4; the D is unclear. The ends were cut back, 2 bases at V and 0 bases at J, with 10 bases in the middle. The CDR3 is 16 residues long. Germline CDR1 and CDR2: KGHSH and LQKENI. The CDR3 here is CASSPETTTTNEKLFF. DNA for the CDR3: TGTGCCAGCTCACCAGAGACAACTACAACTAATGAAAAACTGTTTTTT.

V gene TRBV18 combines with J gene TRBJ1-5, with TRBD1 as a possible D gene (5 bases). Germline V lookup: CDR1 KGHSH, CDR2 LQKENI. V was shortened by 2 bases and J by 4 bases, with 9 bases between the two germline ends. The CDR3 is 14 amino acids. The CDR3 spells CASSPVPGNQPQHF. CDR3 in DNA: TGTGCCAGCTCACCAGTGCCAGGGAATCAGCCCCAGCATTTT.

The table lists this clonotype with many counts. This chain joins TRBV5-1 and TRBJ1-2; no clear D gene. With 0 bases removed from V and 7 bases from J, the gap between germline ends came to 13 bases. The CDR3 length is 14 residues. Germline lookup yields CDR1 SGHRS and CDR2 YFSETQ. The CDR3 spells CASSLDLRGVGYTF. The DNA of the CDR3 is TGCGCCAGCAGCTTGGATTTACGGGGAGTTGGCTACACCTTC.

V gene TRBV5-1 combines with J gene TRBJ2-5; 8 positions agree with TRBD1. The CDR3 runs 14 residues. V lost 4 bases to trimming and J lost 8 bases; unmatched junction nucleotides: 10. Germline V lookup: CDR1 SGHRS, CDR2 YFSETQ. CDR3 DNA sequence: TGCGCCAGCAGCCCAGGACAGGGATACGACACCCAGTACTTC. Its translation: CASSPGQGYDTQYF. The full variable domain, completed using reference TRBV5-1 and TRBJ2-5, is KAGVTQTPRYLIKTRGQQVTLSCSPISGHRSVSWYQQTPGQGLQFLFEYFSETQRNKGNFPGRFSGRQFSNSRSEMNVSTLELGDSALYLCASSPGQGYDTQYFGPGTRLLVL.

Regarding this clonotype: A much larger clone lies one base from this, so it may be a read error. The chain recombines TRBV20-1 with TRBJ2-7, with 7 bases matching TRBD2. The CDR3 contains 14 residues. V was clipped by 0 bases and J by 6 bases; unmatched bases: 8. Germline CDR1 DFQATT, CDR2 SNEGSKA (reference sequence). Here the CDR3 DNA reads TGCAGTGCTAGAGATAGCGGGTCTGTCTCCGAGCAGTACTTC. This encodes CSARDSGSVSEQYF.

This clonotype has ten or more counts. V usage is TRBV10-2 and J usage is TRBJ2-1; 10 nucleotides match TRBD2. The J segment lost 1 base and the V segment lost 4 bases, leaving 7 bases of the junction unmatched. The germline V gene encodes CDR1 WSHSY and CDR2 SAAADI. This CDR3 region has 17 residues. CDR3 coding DNA: TGCGCCAGCAGTGCTAGCGGGAGCTCAGGATCCTACAATGAGCAGTTCTTC. Its protein is CASSASGSSGSYNEQFF.

At least ten counts were recorded for this clonotype. A much more abundant neighbour one base away suggests this may be a read error. The genes are TRBV6-1 and TRBJ1-3; no firm D call. The germline V and J ends were trimmed by 3 bases and 0 bases, with 3 bases remaining between them. Germline values: CDR1 MNHNS, CDR2 SASEGT. This CDR3 spans 13 amino acids. The CDR3: CASSDNSGNTIYF. The CDR3 DNA reads as TGTGCCAGCAGTGACAACTCTGGAAACACCATATATTTT.

The V and J genes are TRBV20-1 and TRBJ2-5; a weak D match, TRBD2 (6 bases). The germline CDR1 and CDR2 sequences are DFQATT and SNEGSKA (reference sequence). The CDR3 is 15 residues long. V lost 5 bases to trimming and J lost 9 bases, with 25 bases between them. The CDR3 spells CSAWGGMGDNQPQYF. The CDR3 DNA reads TGCAGTGCTTGGGGCGGGATGGGGGATAATCAGCCCCAGTACTTC.